This record concerns one TCR beta chain sequence. Its antigen is not identified. Trimming at V came to 4 bases and at J to 0 bases, leaving 2 bases not matched to a gene. The germline gives CDR1 SGHDT, CDR2 YYEEEE. The CDR3 has 14 amino acids. Data came from immunoSEQ multiplex PCR; TCRdb stores just in-frame clones and leaves some out. The data show tens of thousands of clones, with about 91% seen just once and 0.1% held by the top ten. This sample is drawn from a study of T cells after posttransplantation cyclophosphamide. Cells defined as naive were viable CD3+CD4+ or CD3+CD8+ and CCR7+CD45RA+CD45RO-CD95-CD27+CD28+. Study observations and caveats: Recipient CMV seropositivity and CMV reactivation strongly tracked TRB clonality.

The chain joins TRBV5-6 to TRBJ1-1; 8 positions match TRBD1. Input material: naive CD4+ T cells sorted from blood. The receptor was isolated from a man in his thirties or forties in good health and a related stem cell transplant donor. Here the CDR3 DNA reads TGTGCCAGCAGCATACAGGGGGTGAACACTGAAGCTTTCTTT. Its translation: CASSIQGVNTEAFF.